This TCR beta chain was identified during a study of blood T cell repertoires in COVID-19. Study background: COVID-19 samples from acute and convalescent phases originated in the United States, Italy and Spain.

Study processing details: Estimation of nucleated cell counts relied on the amplification of reference gene primers. Clones were sequenced by immunoSEQ multiplex PCR, and TCRdb holds only the in-frame ones, with some missing. The DNA was the basis for D and trimming; V, J and clone size are from that table. The table has approximately 230,000 clones, roughly 89% seen once; the top ten hold over 4%. Grouping used clinical history reported by participants in a survey and questionnaire. CDR1 and CDR2 from the germline V gene are KGHDR and SFDVKD. This CDR3 spans 17 amino acids. Trimming left V 4 bases short and J 1 base short, with 17 bases between.

The rearrangement joins TRBV24-1 to TRBJ2-3; a possible D gene is TRBD1 (6 bases). The sequenced material came from PBMCs or T cells enriched from blood (not recorded which). The sequence was collected from a woman aged 30 to 39 who had recovered from COVID-19. Written as DNA, the CDR3 is TGTGCCACCAGTGACCCCTACGACAGGTCCGGCACAGATACGCAGTATTTT. It is translated as CATSDPYDRSGTDTQYF.